This is a list of T cell receptor beta chains from one sample in a study of beta chain features in type 1 diabetes. TCRdb keeps only in-frame clones here, not all; method: immunoSEQ multiplex PCR. The sample carries about 900,000 clones, roughly 15% recorded once. The sample consisted of naive CD4+ T cells from blood. These receptors all come from a young woman in good health. CDR3s include the opening cysteine and the closing phenylalanine or tryptophan. Fields, in order: J gene, clone size, D gene, V gene, CDR3 protein, CDR3 DNA. The D gene is left open where the match is weak. Clone sizes are given selectively: once, few, many, or a class where the clone is expanded.

TRBJ2-7	NA	TRBD2	TRBV6-5	CASSPTSVEQYF	TGTGCCAGCAGCCCGACTAGCGTCGAGCAGTACTTC
TRBJ1-1	NA	TRBD1	TRBV18	CASSPGQAMNTEAFF	TGTGCCAGCTCTCCTGGACAGGCAATGAACACTGAAGCTTTCTTT
TRBJ2-7	few	TRBD2	TRBV18	CASSRTSGSDEQYF	TGTGCCAGCTCACGGACTAGCGGGAGTGACGAGCAGTACTTC
TRBJ2-2	NA	TRBD1	TRBV9	CASSVEGQGPTGELFF	TGTGCCAGCAGCGTAGAAGGACAGGGTCCTACCGGGGAGCTGTTTTTT
TRBJ2-7	NA	NA	TRBV6-1	CASNPGQTYEQYF	TGTGCCAGCAACCCGGGTCAGACCTACGAGCAGTACTTC
TRBJ2-5	few	NA	TRBV7-3	CASSSGPGLQETQYF	TGTGCCAGCAGCTCGGGGCCCGGTCTACAAGAGACCCAGTACTTC
TRBJ1-5	NA	NA	TRBV18	CASSPSGDQPQHF	TGTGCCAGCTCACCTTCAGGGGATCAGCCCCAGCATTTT
TRBJ1-4	NA	TRBD1	TRBV5-4	CASSSTGVDEKLFF	TGTGCCAGCAGCTCGACAGGGGTCGATGAAAAACTGTTTTTT
TRBJ1-1	NA	NA	TRBV7-8	CASSLMGWVNTEAFF	TGTGCCAGCAGCTTAATGGGGTGGGTGAACACTGAAGCTTTCTTT
TRBJ2-1	NA	NA	TRBV6-5	CASSYRDTSYNEQFF	TGTGCCAGCAGTTACAGAGACACGAGCTACAATGAGCAGTTCTTC
TRBJ2-5	NA	NA	TRBV11-1	CASSHSNEETQYF	TGTGCCAGCAGTCATAGCAATGAAGAGACCCAGTACTTC
TRBJ1-1	few	NA	TRBV11-2	CASSLTVVTEAFF	TGTGCCAGCAGCCTAACAGTGGTGACTGAAGCTTTCTTT
TRBJ2-6	NA	NA	TRBV4-3	CASSQDPASGANVLTF	TGCGCCAGCAGCCAAGATCCAGCCTCTGGGGCCAACGTCCTGACTTTC
TRBJ2-3	NA	NA	TRBV6-6	CATQRTDTQYF	TGTGCCACGCAACGCACAGATACGCAGTATTTT
TRBJ2-7	NA	NA	TRBV4-3	CASSQDRDLYEQYF	TGCGCCAGCAGCCAAGACCGGGACCTCTACGAGCAGTACTTC
TRBJ1-5	NA	NA	TRBV18	CASSPGSNQPQHF	TGTGCCAGCTCACCTGGTAGCAATCAGCCCCAGCATTTT
TRBJ2-5	few	NA	TRBV7-2	CASSLQGIGETQYF	TGTGCCAGCAGCTTACAGGGGATTGGGGAGACCCAGTACTTC
TRBJ2-1	few	NA	TRBV9	CASSDPRMEQFF	TGTGCCAGCAGCGATCCTAGGATGGAGCAGTTCTTC
TRBJ2-7	NA	NA	TRBV21-1	CASTYKDGADEQYF	TGTGCCAGCACGTATAAGGACGGGGCCGACGAGCAGTACTTC
TRBJ2-3	NA	TRBD1	TRBV27	CTSRVSGGPDTQYF	TGTACCAGCAGAGTATCAGGGGGCCCAGATACGCAGTATTTT
TRBJ1-5	few	NA	TRBV23-1	CASPQPGQAGDQPQHF	TGCGCCAGCCCGCAACCGGGCCAGGCTGGGGATCAGCCCCAGCATTTT
TRBJ2-5	NA	NA	TRBV7-2	CASSLERETQYF	TGTGCCAGCAGCTTAGAGAGGGAGACCCAGTACTTC
TRBJ2-1	NA	TRBD2	TRBV7-3	CASGLAGVNEQFF	TGTGCCAGCGGGCTAGCGGGAGTCAATGAGCAGTTCTTC
TRBJ2-4	NA	TRBD1	TRBV11-2	CASSLTGTGYGKNIQYF	TGTGCCAGCAGCTTGACCGGGACAGGGTACGGCAAAAACATTCAGTACTTC
TRBJ2-3	few	NA	TRBV21-1	CASSHRGVTDTQYF	TGTGCCAGCAGCCACCGCGGGGTCACAGATACGCAGTATTTT
TRBJ2-7	NA	NA	TRBV6-6	CASSYRHQSYEQYF	TGTGCCAGCAGTTACCGTCACCAATCCTACGAGCAGTACTTC
TRBJ2-2	few	TRBD1	TRBV5-1	CASSFQGDTGELFF	TGCGCCAGCAGCTTTCAGGGGGACACCGGGGAGCTGTTTTTT
TRBJ2-1	few	TRBD2	TRBV10-3	CAISDRGREGPSSYNEQFF	TGTGCCATCAGTGACCGCGGACGGGAGGGCCCAAGCTCCTACAATGAGCAGTTCTTC
TRBJ2-4	few	TRBD2	TRBV4-1	CASSQSGSRDIQYF	TGCGCCAGCAGCCAAAGCGGGAGTCGGGACATTCAGTACTTC
TRBJ2-5	few	NA	TRBV2	CASSFPRTSQETQYF	TGTGCCAGCAGTTTCCCAAGAACTAGCCAAGAGACCCAGTACTTC
TRBJ2-1	few	NA	TRBV29-1	CSVEGGRLPYNEQFF	TGCAGCGTTGAAGGTGGACGGTTACCCTACAATGAGCAGTTCTTC
TRBJ2-3	few	NA	TRBV13	CASSLRFSFLESTDTQYF	TGTGCCAGCAGCTTGCGGTTTTCGTTCTTGGAATCCACAGATACGCAGTATTTT
TRBJ1-5	NA	NA	TRBV19	CASSTDSFSNQPQHF	TGTGCCAGTAGCACTGACAGTTTTAGCAATCAGCCCCAGCATTTT
TRBJ2-3	few	TRBD1	TRBV7-9	CASSDDRVGADTQYF	TGTGCCAGCAGCGACGACAGGGTTGGCGCAGATACGCAGTATTTT
TRBJ2-5	NA	NA	TRBV6-5	CASSYSMGTKQETQYF	TGTGCCAGCAGTTACTCGATGGGGACGAAACAAGAGACCCAGTACTTC